Listed here are 5 T cell receptor beta chains from one sample, sequenced in a study of blood T cells in healthy people across ages (dated by TCRdb to between 2015 and 2017). The library relied on 5' RACE. The sequencer listed for this sample is Illumina HiSeq 2500. A second PCR of roughly 7 to 11 cycles was performed with a sample-barcoded 5' primer and a J-beta primer mix. Starting from the raw public reads, TCRdb applied fastp trimming at Q25, assembled clones with MiXCR and retained in-frame beta chains. Each CDR3 protein appears once, grouped with its most common genes and DNA. Here the sample has just under 900,000 distinct CDR3 sequences; around 30% occur a single time. Clones ranked in the top ten supply roughly 17% of the sample. Sequences were obtained from blood. Every receptor here comes from a woman at least 80 years old in good health.

This clonotype showed up just a few times. At one end, the junction sequence differs from germline, possibly due to a read error. V is TRBV7-2 and J is TRBJ1-2, with no clear D. The CDR3 covers 11 residues. Germline CDR1 reads SGHTA; CDR2 reads FQGNSA. This chain's CDR3 is CANSLHYGYTF. The CDR3 bases are TGTGCCAACAGCTTACACTATGGCTACACCTTC.

The chain carries TRBV18 and TRBJ1-3; 8 nucleotides match TRBD1. CDR1 and CDR2 from the germline V gene are KGHSH and LQKENI. The trim removed 2 bases at V and 0 bases at J, leaving 9 bases unmatched. The CDR3 is 18 amino acids. CDR3 coding DNA: TGTGCCAGCTCACCAATTGGGCAGGGGACAGGCTCTGGAAACACCATATATTTT. Protein sequence: CASSPIGQGTGSGNTIYF.

This sequence joins TRBV10-3 and TRBJ2-3; a weak D match, TRBD1 (5 bases). The CDR3 is made up of 12 amino acids. The V gene's germline CDR1 is ENHRY and CDR2 SYGVKD. The germline V and J ends were trimmed by 10 bases and 8 bases, with 16 bases remaining between them. This chain's CDR3 is CATATVTGTQYF. The CDR3 DNA follows: TGTGCCACCGCGACAGTCACGGGTACGCAGTATTTT.

This clonotype was found many times. The chain uses TRBV12-3 or TRBV12-4 and TRBJ1-5; D uncertain. This CDR3 contains 14 residues. The V gene lost 3 bases and the J gene lost 3 bases, with 9 bases spanning the gap. CDR3 in DNA: TGTGCCAGCAGTTTTCAAGTTGTCAATCAGCCCCAGCATTTT. The encoded protein is CASSFQVVNQPQHF.

The gene calls are TRBV7-2 and TRBJ2-1; the match to TRBD2 covers 8 bases. The J call may not be correct, given that the DNA end is closer to TRBJ2-7. The CDR3 sequence is 18 residues long. Germline CDR1 and CDR2: SGHTA and FQGNSA. CDR3 region: CASSLGLVGLVSYNEQYF. DNA for the CDR3: TGTGCCAGCAGCTTAGGGCTCGTGGGACTAGTCTCCTACAATGAGCAGTACTTC.